These 26 T cell receptor beta chains were all obtained from the same sample, sequenced in a study of T cell responses to AZD1222 COVID-19 vaccine. The repertoire was sequenced with immunoSEQ multiplex PCR; TCRdb's copy has only in-frame clones and lacks some. Of approximately 140,000 clones in the sample, 80% to 95% are singletons; the top ten hold under 4%. The sequences come from peripheral blood, collected 28 days after the second AZD1222 dose. These TCRs come from an adult who received the AZD1222 COVID-19 vaccine.

The V call is TRBV7-6, the J call TRBJ2-5; D tentatively fits TRBD1 or TRBD2 (6 bases each). Deletions cut 4 bases from V and 5 bases from J, with 17 bases between. CDR1 SGHVS and CDR2 FNYEAQ come from the germline V gene. CDR3 length: 15 amino acids. CDR3 sequence reads: CASSSRGTYRETQYF. The DNA of the CDR3 is TGTGCCAGCAGCTCCCGCGGGACATACAGGGAGACCCAGTACTTC.

DNA of the CDR3: TGTGCCAGCAGCCAAATGGGACAGGGTTATGGCTACACCTTC. Encoded protein: CASSQMGQGYGYTF. V gene TRBV14 combines with J gene TRBJ1-2; 9 bases are a match to TRBD1. The CDR3 spans 14 residues. Germline lookup yields CDR1 SGHDN and CDR2 FVKESK. J was trimmed by 5 bases and V by 2 bases; bases with no gene match: 3.

The chain has TRBV6-1 and TRBJ2-2; D call uncertain. The CDR3 consists of 13 residues. Trimming left V 3 bases short and J 2 bases short, with 4 bases between. Germline assignment: CDR1 MNHNS and CDR2 SASEGT. The CDR3 region is CASSDINTGELFF. The CDR3 nucleotides are TGTGCCAGCAGTGACATCAACACCGGGGAGCTGTTTTTT.

The chain is built from TRBV7-9 and TRBJ1-6; D is unclear. V lost 5 bases and J 10 bases, leaving 12 bases between the germline ends. The CDR3 contains 13 residues. Germline values: CDR1 SEHNR, CDR2 FQNEAQ (reference sequence). In DNA, the CDR3 is TGTGCCAGCAGCCCAACGGTAGAATCACCCCTCCACTTT. Translating gives CASSPTVESPLHF. Looking up the rest from reference TRBV7-9 and TRBJ1-6 gives the full variable domain: DTGVSQNPRHKITKRGQNVTFRCDPISEHNRLYWYRQTLGQGPEFLTYFQNEAQLEKSRLLSDRFSAERPKGSFSTLEIQRTEQGDSAMYLCASSPTVESPLHFGNGTRLTVT.

The rearrangement links TRBV7-2 to TRBJ2-1; D might be TRBD2 (5 bases). Germline V lookup: CDR1 SGHTA, CDR2 FQGNSA. The CDR3 length is 14 residues. The V end lost 5 bases, the J end lost 4 bases, and 12 bases lay between the germline ends. The CDR3 region is CASSLLGGYNEQFF. The CDR3 region has the DNA TGTGCCAGCAGCCTACTTGGCGGGTACAATGAGCAGTTCTTC.

CDR3 DNA sequence: TGTGCCAGCAGCTTAGCGGGCCGGACGCTAACTGAAGCTTTCTTT. Residues: CASSLAGRTLTEAFF. The V call is TRBV7-9, the J call TRBJ1-1, with no clear D. Germline V gene sequence: CDR1 SEHNR, CDR2 FQNEAQ (reference sequence). V was pared by 0 bases and J by 5 bases, with 13 bases between. This CDR3 spans 15 amino acids.

Of note for this clone: Relative to the germline gene, one junction end is altered; a read error may explain this. The sample holds other DNA sequences that translate to the same CDR3. V usage is TRBV19 and J usage is TRBJ2-7; 8 nucleotides align to TRBD2. CDR1 LNHDA and CDR2 SQIVND come from the germline V gene (reference sequence). This CDR3 is 13 amino acids long. CDR3 amino acids: CASSIAGTYEQYF. The CDR3 DNA reads TGCGCCAGTAGTATAGCGGGGACCTACGAGCAGTACTTC.

The chain links TRBV30 to TRBJ2-7; D possibly corresponds to TRBD2 (6 bases). V dropped 3 bases and J dropped 6 bases, with 21 bases sitting between them. Germline CDR1 and CDR2: GTSNPN and SVGIG (reference sequence). The CDR3 extends over 15 amino acids. The CDR3 nucleotides are TGTGCCTGGAGCCCCAGGAGGGGTCTTGGTACCGAGCAGTACTTC. This translates into CAWSPRRGLGTEQYF.

The rearrangement uses TRBV3-1 (or the pseudogene TRBV3-2) and TRBJ2-7, with 11 bases matching TRBD2. In germline, CDR1 is LGHDT, CDR2 YNNKEL (reference sequence). J was trimmed by 3 bases and V by 2 bases; bases with no gene match: 3. The length of the CDR3 is 15 residues. The CDR3 DNA is TGTGCCAGCAGCCAACTAGCGGGAGGCGGCTACGAGCAGTACTTC. Its translation is CASSQLAGGGYEQYF.

The chain couples TRBV9 to TRBJ1-4; TRBD1 is a possible D gene (5 bases). V was clipped by 4 bases and J by 0 bases, with 10 bases between them. The CDR3 spans 15 residues. Germline V gives CDR1 SGDLS, CDR2 YYNGEE. The CDR3 nucleotides read TGTGCCAGCAGCTTACAGACAGCAACTAATGAAAAACTGTTTTTT. Residues: CASSLQTATNEKLFF.

The chain combines TRBV11-2 with TRBJ1-5; the D is unclear. The germline V gene has CDR1 SGHAT and CDR2 FQNNGV. The CDR3 covers 15 residues. Trimming took 5 bases from V and 1 from J, leaving 12 bases between them. The CDR3 sequence is CASSPSAGSNQPQHF. CDR3 in DNA: TGTGCCAGCAGCCCCAGCGCAGGCAGCAATCAGCCCCAGCATTTT. Drawing the rest from reference TRBV11-2 and TRBJ1-5, the complete variable domain is EAGVAQSPRYKIIEKRQSVAFWCNPISGHATLYWYQQILGQGPKLLIQFQNNGVVDDSQLPKDRFSAERLKGVDSTLKIQPAKLEDSAVYLCASSPSAGSNQPQHFGDGTRLSIL.

The V call is TRBV5-4, the J call TRBJ1-1; unclear D gene. Trimming stripped 1 base from V and 4 bases from J, with 5 bases between. Germline V gives CDR1 SGHNT, CDR2 YYREEE (reference sequence). This CDR3 is 12 amino acids long. CDR3 amino acids: CASSLRGTEAFF. CDR3 in DNA: TGTGCCAGCAGCTTGCGGGGCACTGAAGCTTTCTTT. The whole variable domain, filled in from reference TRBV5-4 and TRBJ1-1, reads ETGVTQSPTHLIKTRGQQVTLRCSSQSGHNTVSWYQQALGQGPQFIFQYYREEENGRGNFPPRFSGLQFPNYSSELNVNALELDDSALYLCASSLRGTEAFFGQGTRLTVV.

This clone was counted once. The chain links TRBV28 to TRBJ2-3; TRBD2 matches at 10 bases. J was trimmed by 4 bases and V by 2 bases; bases with no gene match: 3. Per germline, CDR1 MDHEN and CDR2 SYDVKM. The CDR3 is 15 residues long. DNA for the CDR3: TGTGCCAGCAGTTTAAGCGGGAGGGCGTCAGATACGCAGTATTTT. Translated, it gives CASSLSGRASDTQYF.

The chain joins TRBV2 to TRBJ2-6, with TRBD2 matching 8 bases. Germline V lookup: CDR1 SNHLY, CDR2 FYNNEI. V lost 5 bases and J lost 0; bases outside the gene matches: 3. This CDR3 comprises 16 residues. CDR3 loop: CASSRSGSSGANVLTF. The CDR3 DNA follows: TGTGCCAGCAGTCGAAGCGGGAGCTCTGGGGCCAACGTCCTGACTTTC.

This clone was counted once. V and J are TRBV21-1 and TRBJ1-5. TRBV21-1 is a listed pseudogene. The CDR3 covers 17 residues. The CDR3 DNA reads as TGTGCCAGCAGCAATCCCATCCGGGACCTTATGGGTCAGCCCCAGCATTTT. This encodes CASSNPIRDLMGQPQHF.

J is TRBJ2-1 and V is TRBV19, with TRBD1 identical over 7 bases. After removal of 1 base from V and 2 bases from J, the junction contained 8 bases not matched to a gene. Germline-derived CDR1 and CDR2 are LNHDA and SQIVND (reference sequence). The CDR3 sequence is 17 residues long. This CDR3 is CASSIGPGTATYNEQFF. CDR3 in DNA: TGTGCCAGTAGTATAGGCCCCGGGACAGCCACCTACAATGAGCAGTTCTTC. Full variable domain (remainder filled in from reference TRBV19 and TRBJ2-1): DGGITQSPKYLFRKEGQNVTLSCEQNLNHDAMYWYRQDPGQGLRLIYYSQIVNDFQKGDIAEGYSVSREKKESFPLTVTSAQKNPTAFYLCASSIGPGTATYNEQFFGPGTRLTVL.

The chain has TRBV2 and TRBJ1-2, with 10 bases matching TRBD1. J gave up 8 bases and V 3 bases, and 9 bases lay outside the gene matches. This CDR3 has 15 amino acids. Germline V lookup: CDR1 SNHLY, CDR2 FYNNEI. CDR3 nucleotide sequence: TGTGCCAGCAGTGACGTGGGACAGGGGAGAAGCGGCTACACCTTC. Protein: CASSDVGQGRSGYTF.

A single count supports this clone. The V call is TRBV20-1, the J call TRBJ2-1; the match to TRBD1 covers 10 bases. CDR1 and CDR2 from the germline V gene are DFQATT and SNEGSKA (reference sequence). The CDR3 is 15 residues long. Trimming took 3 bases from V and 2 from J; bases not matched to a gene: 4. CDR3: CSASPGTGAYNEQFF. CDR3 in DNA: TGCAGTGCTAGTCCCGGGACAGGGGCCTACAATGAGCAGTTCTTC.

V and J are TRBV7-9 and TRBJ1-1; no reliable D call. Trimming left V 6 bases short and J 6 bases short, with 8 bases between. Germline CDR1 reads SEHNR; CDR2 reads FQNEAQ (reference sequence). There are 11 residues in the CDR3. CDR3 region: CASSPQAEAFF. In DNA, the CDR3 is TGTGCCAGCAGTCCCCAGGCTGAAGCTTTCTTT.

The chain uses TRBV6-5 and TRBJ2-7; D unresolved. Germline V gives CDR1 MNHEY, CDR2 SVGAGI. V lost 6 bases and J 0 bases, leaving 9 bases between the germline ends. The CDR3 consists of 13 residues. This CDR3 reads CASSGRSSYEQYF. CDR3 sequence (DNA): TGTGCCAGCAGCGGAAGGAGCTCCTACGAGCAGTACTTC.

The chain couples TRBV6-5 to TRBJ2-2; 9 nucleotides agree with TRBD1. The V gene end was trimmed by 6 bases and the J gene end by 5 bases; junction bases not matched to a gene: 7. The germline gives CDR1 MNHEY, CDR2 SVGAGI. CDR3 length: 15 amino acids. The CDR3, as DNA: TGTGCCAGCAGCGGACAGGGGCGGGGAACCGGGGAGCTGTTTTTT. Translating it yields CASSGQGRGTGELFF.

The chain has TRBV12-3 or TRBV12-4 and TRBJ2-2; 7 bases are shared with TRBD1. V shed 9 bases and J 4 bases; nucleotides not matched to a gene: 5. The CDR3 contains 13 residues. This CDR3 is CASGTAPTGELFF. CDR3 bases: TGTGCCAGTGGGACAGCTCCCACCGGGGAGCTGTTTTTT.

This clone was recorded a few times. The chain has TRBV2 and TRBJ2-1; 7 positions match TRBD2. The CDR3 totals 15 residues. Germline CDR1 and CDR2: SNHLY and FYNNEI. The ends lost 6 bases at V and 7 bases at J; junction bases unmatched: 12. CDR3: CASRALGGRWNEQFF. DNA of the CDR3: TGTGCCAGCAGGGCTCTGGGCGGGAGATGGAATGAGCAGTTCTTC.

This chain connects TRBV6-5 to TRBJ2-3; D uncertain. CDR1 is MNHEY and CDR2 is SVGAGI in the germline V gene. Trimming left V 0 bases short and J 2 bases short, with 9 bases between. The CDR3 runs to 15 residues. The CDR3 loop is CASSYSRLPTDTQYF. DNA of the CDR3: TGTGCCAGCAGTTACTCGAGGCTACCCACAGATACGCAGTATTTT.

The rearrangement links TRBV2 to TRBJ2-7; 14 bases match TRBD2. V trimming: 9 bases; J trimming: 7 bases; junction bases outside the gene matches: 8. There are 14 residues in the CDR3. Germline V gives CDR1 SNHLY, CDR2 FYNNEI. The CDR3 DNA reads TGTGCCAGAGCCGGGACTAGCGGGAGAGCTGAGCAGTACTTC. It specifies CARAGTSGRAEQYF.

This sequence joins TRBV29-1 and TRBJ1-1, with TRBD1 identical over 7 bases. The CDR3 extends over 11 amino acids. CDR1 and CDR2 (germline): SQVTM, ANQGSEA. J gave up 5 bases and V 5 bases, and 2 bases lay outside the gene matches. The CDR3 loop reads CSVHRGTEAFF. In DNA, the CDR3 is TGCAGCGTTCACAGGGGAACTGAAGCTTTCTTT.